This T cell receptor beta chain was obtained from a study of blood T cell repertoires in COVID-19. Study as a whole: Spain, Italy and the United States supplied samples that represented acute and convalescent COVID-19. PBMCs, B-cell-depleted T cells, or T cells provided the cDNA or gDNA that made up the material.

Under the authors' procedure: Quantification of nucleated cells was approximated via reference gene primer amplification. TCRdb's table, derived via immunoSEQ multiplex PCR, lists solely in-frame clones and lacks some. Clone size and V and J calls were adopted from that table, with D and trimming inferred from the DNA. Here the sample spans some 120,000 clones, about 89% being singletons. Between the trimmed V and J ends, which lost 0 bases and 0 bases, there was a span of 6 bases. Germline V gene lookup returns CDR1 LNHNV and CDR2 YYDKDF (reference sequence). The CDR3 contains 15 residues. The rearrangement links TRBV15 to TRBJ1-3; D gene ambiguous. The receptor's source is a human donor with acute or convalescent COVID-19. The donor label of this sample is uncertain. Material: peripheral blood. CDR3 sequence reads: CATSRDFGSGNTIYF. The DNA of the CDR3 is TGTGCCACCAGCAGAGATTTCGGCTCTGGAAACACCATATATTTT.